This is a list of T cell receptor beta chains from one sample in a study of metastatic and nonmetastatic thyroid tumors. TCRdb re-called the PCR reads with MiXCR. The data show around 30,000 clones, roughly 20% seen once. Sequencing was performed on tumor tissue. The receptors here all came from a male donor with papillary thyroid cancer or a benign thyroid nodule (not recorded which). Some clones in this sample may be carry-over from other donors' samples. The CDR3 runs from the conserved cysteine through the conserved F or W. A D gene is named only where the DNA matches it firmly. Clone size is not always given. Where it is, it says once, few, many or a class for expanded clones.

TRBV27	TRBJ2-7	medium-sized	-	CASSPTSVQGYEQYF	TGTGCCAGCAGTCCGACGTCCGTCCAGGGCTACGAGCAGTACTTC
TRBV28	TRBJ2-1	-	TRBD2	CASSCVTSGEPFF	TGTGCCAGCAGTTGTGTGACTAGCGGTGAGCCGTTCTTC
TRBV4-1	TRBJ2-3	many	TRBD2	CASSQGRTGLAGADTQYF	TGCGCCAGCAGCCAAGGGCGCACAGGACTAGCGGGAGCAGATACGCAGTATTTT
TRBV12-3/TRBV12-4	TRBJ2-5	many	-	CASSFGREKTQYF	TGTGCCAGCAGTTTCGGCAGAGAAAAGACCCAGTACTTC
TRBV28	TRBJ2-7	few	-	CASSSTWALSEHYF	TGTGCCAGCAGTTCGACATGGGCCCTCTCTGAGCATTACTTC
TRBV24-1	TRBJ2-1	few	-	CATSGPSAAYNEQFF	TGTGCCACCAGTGGCCCCTCTGCGGCCTACAATGAGCAGTTCTTC
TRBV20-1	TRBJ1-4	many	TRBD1	CSARVGAAGGEKLFF	TGCAGTGCTAGAGTCGGGGCGGCAGGGGGAGAAAAACTGTTTTTT
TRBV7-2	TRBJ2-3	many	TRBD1	CASSLGTGVADTQYF	TGTGCCAGCAGCTTAGGCACAGGGGTGGCAGATACGCAGTATTTT
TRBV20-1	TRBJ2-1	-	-	CSASDQGTWDNEQFF	TGCAGTGCTAGCGACCAGGGGACGTGGGACAATGAGCAGTTCTTC
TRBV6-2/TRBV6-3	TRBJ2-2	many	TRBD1	CASSRTGGNTGELFF	TGTGCCAGCAGTCGGACAGGGGGAAACACCGGGGAGCTGTTTTTT
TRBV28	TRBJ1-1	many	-	CASSLHVGGSEAFF	TGTGCCAGCAGTTTACACGTGGGGGGGTCTGAAGCTTTCTTT
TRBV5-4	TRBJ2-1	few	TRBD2	CASSLSGTSGTEQFF	TGTGCCAGCAGCTTGAGCGGGACTAGCGGGACAGAGCAGTTCTTC
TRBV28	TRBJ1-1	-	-	CASTPAGTNRDAFF	TGTGCCAGCACTCCCGCCGGGACAAATAGAGATGCTTTCTTT
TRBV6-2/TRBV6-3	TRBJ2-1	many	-	CASTSQRGFSYNEQFF	TGTGCCAGCACGAGCCAACGCGGCTTCTCCTACAATGAGCAGTTCTTC
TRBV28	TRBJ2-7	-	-	CASSLRLTVPYEQYF	TGTGCCAGCAGTTTACGCCTCACTGTGCCCTACGAGCAGTACTTC